The 12 T cell receptor beta chains reported below all come from one sample, sequenced in a study of patients and donors after allogeneic stem cell transplantation. TCRdb recomputed calls from the RT-PCR reads with MiXCR, one row per CDR3 protein. The sample lists roughly 960,000 distinct CDR3 sequences, roughly 18% seen once, with approximately 5.9% in the top ten. The sample comprised blood, either unsorted or a sorted T cell fraction (not recorded which). Receptors were obtained from a human donor who was either an allogeneic HSCT recipient or a stem cell or donor lymphocyte infusion donor (not recorded which). It is not recorded whose cells these are; they may come from a transplant donor.

There are a few counts of this clonotype. The rearrangement links TRBV5-6 to TRBJ2-3, with TRBD2 matching 7 bases. This CDR3 region has 20 residues. Per germline, CDR1 SGHDT and CDR2 YYEEEE. V dropped 0 bases and J dropped 3; count of bases not matched to a gene: 19. The CDR3 loop reads CASSLVFGAGVVFGTDTQYF. The CDR3 DNA follows: TGTGCCAGCAGCTTGGTGTTCGGGGCGGGAGTTGTATTTGGAACAGATACGCAGTATTTT. The complete variable domain, with remaining parts taken from reference TRBV5-6 and TRBJ2-3, reads DAGVTQSPTHLIKTRGQQVTLRCSPKSGHDTVSWYQQALGQGPQFIFQYYEEEERQRGNFPDRFSGHQFPNYSSELNVNALLLGDSALYLCASSLVFGAGVVFGTDTQYFGPGTRLTVL.

The chain recombines TRBV20-1 with TRBJ2-1, with 8 positions matching TRBD2. J was trimmed by 5 bases and V by 6 bases; bases with no gene match: 6. This CDR3 contains 13 residues. Germline CDR1 is DFQATT and CDR2 is SNEGSKA (reference sequence). CDR3: CSAYSGGDNEQFF. DNA of the CDR3: TGCAGTGCATATTCCGGGGGGGACAATGAGCAGTTCTTC.

The sample holds many counts of this clonotype. The gene calls are TRBV5-1 and TRBJ1-2; D is unresolved. This CDR3 spans 16 amino acids. The V gene's germline CDR1 is SGHRS and CDR2 YFSETQ. V was clipped by 5 bases and J by 0 bases, with 17 bases between them. The CDR3 DNA reads as TGCGCCAGCAGACTCGAGAGTATGAAGACTAACTATGGCTACACCTTC. Its translation: CASRLESMKTNYGYTF.

This clonotype was seen only a few times. The chain joins TRBV18 to TRBJ2-7; D is possibly TRBD1 or TRBD2 (6 bases each). Deletions cut 3 bases from V and 5 bases from J, with 14 bases between. Germline V lookup: CDR1 KGHSH, CDR2 LQKENI. The CDR3 runs to 14 residues. Here the CDR3 DNA reads TGTGCCAGCTCACCGCGGGACATGCTCGACGAGCAGTACTTC. It yields the protein CASSPRDMLDEQYF. The full variable domain, with the rest looked up from reference TRBV18 and TRBJ2-7, is NAGVMQNPRHLVRRRGQEARLRCSPMKGHSHVYWYRQLPEEGLKFMVYLQKENIIDESGMPKERFSAEFPKEGPSILRIQQVVRGDSAAYFCASSPRDMLDEQYFGPGTRLTVT.

Only a few counts were recorded for this clonotype. The rearrangement joins TRBV6-2 or TRBV6-3 to TRBJ1-2; 7 bases are a match to TRBD1. V was clipped by 2 bases and J by 4 bases; unmatched bases: 7. Germline loops: CDR1 MNHEY, CDR2 SVGEGT. The CDR3 has 15 residues. The CDR3 is CASSYGQASPYGYTF. CDR3 nucleotides: TGTGCCAGCAGTTACGGACAGGCGAGTCCCTATGGCTACACCTTC.

This clonotype has a count of ten or more. The chain carries TRBV10-3 and TRBJ1-1; TRBD1 matches 10 bases. Germline trimming cut 0 bases from V and 3 bases from J; bases unmatched to any gene: 7. The CDR3 has 17 amino acids. The germline V gene encodes CDR1 ENHRY and CDR2 SYGVKD. The CDR3 loop is CAISESGQGKGDTEAFF. The CDR3 DNA reads as TGTGCCATCAGTGAGTCGGGACAGGGGAAAGGAGACACTGAAGCTTTCTTT.

This clonotype was counted between two and nine times. The CDR3 nucleotides are TGTGCCAGCACCCTTAAACCCGGGGAGCTGTTTTTT. Amino acids: CASTLKPGELFF. V usage is TRBV6-6 and J usage is TRBJ2-2; D is unclear. Per germline, CDR1 MNHNY and CDR2 SVGAGI (reference sequence). The V gene lost 7 bases and the J gene lost 6 bases, with 9 bases spanning the gap. The CDR3 totals 12 residues.

Only a few counts were recorded for this clonotype. CDR3 DNA sequence: TGCAGTGCTAGAGAAGGCAGGGCTTCCTACAATGAGCAGTTCTTC. It translates to CSAREGRASYNEQFF. V usage is TRBV20-1 and J usage is TRBJ2-1; D is perhaps TRBD1 (5 bases). The CDR3 spans 15 residues. With 0 bases removed from V and 1 base from J, the gap between germline ends came to 10 bases. Germline V gene data show CDR1 as DFQATT and CDR2 as SNEGSKA (reference sequence).

The chain links TRBV4-1 to TRBJ2-7, with 10 positions matching TRBD2. The CDR3 loop spans 18 amino acids. Germline-derived CDR1 and CDR2 are MGHRA and YSYEKL. V dropped 0 bases and J dropped 3; count of bases not matched to a gene: 11. CDR3 loop: CASSQDGLAGAAGYEQYF. The CDR3 DNA follows: TGCGCCAGCAGCCAAGACGGCCTAGCGGGAGCGGCGGGCTACGAGCAGTACTTC.

The chain carries TRBV5-5 and TRBJ1-1, with D perhaps matching TRBD1 (6 bases). The CDR3 sequence is 13 residues long. Per germline, CDR1 SGHKS and CDR2 YYEKEE (reference sequence). Trimming took 2 bases from V and 7 from J, leaving 12 bases between them. CDR3 residues: CASSLSGAGEAFF. The DNA of the CDR3 is TGTGCCAGCAGCTTATCAGGGGCAGGTGAAGCTTTCTTT.

This clonotype was recorded many times. The rearrangement joins TRBV4-2 to TRBJ2-7; perhaps TRBD1 as D (6 bases). Germline V gives CDR1 LGHNA, CDR2 YNFKEQ. The CDR3 spans 15 residues. V gave up 0 bases and J gave up 5 bases, with 14 bases separating them. CDR3 bases: TGTGCCAGCAGCCAAGAGGGGGCAGGGAACAACGAGCAGTACTTC. It translates to CASSQEGAGNNEQYF.

This clonotype was detected ten times or more. This chain links TRBV20-1 with TRBJ1-5; 10 nucleotides match TRBD1. V lost 6 bases, J lost 6 bases, and 5 bases stayed unmatched. Germline CDR1 reads DFQATT; CDR2 reads SNEGSKA (reference sequence). The CDR3 totals 13 residues. The CDR3 loop is CSATGQGSQPQHF. Written as DNA, the CDR3 is TGCAGTGCCACGGGACAGGGGTCTCAGCCCCAGCATTTT.